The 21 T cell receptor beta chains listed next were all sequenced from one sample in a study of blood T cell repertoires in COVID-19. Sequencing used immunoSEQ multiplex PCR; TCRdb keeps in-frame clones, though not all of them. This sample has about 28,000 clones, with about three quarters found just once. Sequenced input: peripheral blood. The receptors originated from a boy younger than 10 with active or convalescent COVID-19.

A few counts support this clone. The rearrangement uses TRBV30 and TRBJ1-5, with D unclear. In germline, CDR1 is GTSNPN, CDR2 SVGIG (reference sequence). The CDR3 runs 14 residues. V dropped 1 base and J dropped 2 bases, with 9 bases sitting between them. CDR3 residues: CAWSDSYGNQPQHF. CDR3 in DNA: TGTGCCTGGAGTGACTCGTACGGCAATCAGCCCCAGCATTTT.

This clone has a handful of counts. CDR3 region: CASRLSRDRETVNTEAFF. CDR3 bases: TGTGCCAGCAGATTGTCCCGGGACAGGGAAACCGTAAACACTGAAGCTTTCTTT. The rearrangement uses TRBV7-9 and TRBJ1-1; TRBD1 agrees at 9 bases. V gave up 6 bases and J gave up 2 bases; unmatched junction bases: 16. The CDR3 contains 18 residues. Germline CDR1 reads SEHNR; CDR2 reads FQNEAQ (reference sequence).

The CDR3 bases are TGTGCCAGTAGTATAGTTGCGGGACCCTACAATGAGCAGTTCTTC. It specifies CASSIVAGPYNEQFF. V and J are TRBV19 and TRBJ2-1; a weak D match, TRBD2 (6 bases). Trimming shortened V by 1 base and J by 2 bases, and 9 bases separated the two germline ends. The CDR3 contains 15 residues. Per germline, CDR1 LNHDA and CDR2 SQIVND (reference sequence). Drawing the rest from reference TRBV19 and TRBJ2-1, the complete variable domain is DGGITQSPKYLFRKEGQNVTLSCEQNLNHDAMYWYRQDPGQGLRLIYYSQIVNDFQKGDIAEGYSVSREKKESFPLTVTSAQKNPTAFYLCASSIVAGPYNEQFFGPGTRLTVL.

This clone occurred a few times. The CDR3 DNA reads as TGTGCCAGCAGCTTCCATCCGGGTTCGGGGGCCAACGTCCTGACTTTC. The encoded protein is CASSFHPGSGANVLTF. This rearrangement joins TRBV6-2 or TRBV6-3 to TRBJ2-6; no reliable D call. Trimming cost V 6 bases and J 4 bases, with 16 bases left between them. The germline V gene encodes CDR1 MNHEY and CDR2 SVGEGT. The CDR3 spans 16 residues.

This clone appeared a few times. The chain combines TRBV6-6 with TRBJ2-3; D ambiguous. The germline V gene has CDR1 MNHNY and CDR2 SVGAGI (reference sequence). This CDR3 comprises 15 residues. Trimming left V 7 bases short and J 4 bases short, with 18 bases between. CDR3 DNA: TGTGCCAGCACCCCTCGAGGCGACGCTTCAGATACGCAGTATTTT. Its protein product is CASTPRGDASDTQYF.

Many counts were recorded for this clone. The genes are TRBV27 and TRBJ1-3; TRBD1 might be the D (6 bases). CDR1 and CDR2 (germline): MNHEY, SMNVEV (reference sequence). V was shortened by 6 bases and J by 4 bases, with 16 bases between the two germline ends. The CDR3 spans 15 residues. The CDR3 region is CASRSTGFTGNTIYF. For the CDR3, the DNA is TGTGCCAGCAGATCTACAGGGTTCACCGGAAACACCATATATTTT.

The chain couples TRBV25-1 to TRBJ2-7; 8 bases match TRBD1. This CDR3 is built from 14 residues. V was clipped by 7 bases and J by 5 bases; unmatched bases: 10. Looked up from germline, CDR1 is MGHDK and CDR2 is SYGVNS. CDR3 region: CASTRGTGFNEQYF. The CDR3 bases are TGTGCCAGCACACGCGGGACAGGTTTCAACGAGCAGTACTTC.

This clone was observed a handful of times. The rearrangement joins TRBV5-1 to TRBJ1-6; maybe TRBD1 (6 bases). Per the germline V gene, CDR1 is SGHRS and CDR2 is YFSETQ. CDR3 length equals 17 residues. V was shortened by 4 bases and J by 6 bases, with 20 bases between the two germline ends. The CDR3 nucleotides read TGCGCCAGCAGCGACGATCAACAGGGAGCTCGTAATTCACCCCTCCACTTT. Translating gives CASSDDQQGARNSPLHF. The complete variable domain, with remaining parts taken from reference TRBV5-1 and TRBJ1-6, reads KAGVTQTPRYLIKTRGQQVTLSCSPISGHRSVSWYQQTPGQGLQFLFEYFSETQRNKGNFPGRFSGRQFSNSRSEMNVSTLELGDSALYLCASSDDQQGARNSPLHFGNGTRLTVT.

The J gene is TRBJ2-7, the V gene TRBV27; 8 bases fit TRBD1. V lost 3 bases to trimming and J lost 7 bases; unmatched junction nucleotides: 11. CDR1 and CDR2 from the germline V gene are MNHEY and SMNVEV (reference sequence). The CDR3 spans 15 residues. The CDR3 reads CASSFSVRGRREQYF. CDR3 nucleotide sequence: TGTGCCAGCAGTTTTTCGGTCAGGGGGCGCCGGGAGCAGTACTTC.

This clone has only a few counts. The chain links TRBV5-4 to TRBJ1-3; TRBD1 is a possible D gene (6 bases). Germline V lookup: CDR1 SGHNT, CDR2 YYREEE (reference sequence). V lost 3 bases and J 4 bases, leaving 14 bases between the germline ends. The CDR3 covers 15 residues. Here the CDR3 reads CASSSQGIAGNTIYF. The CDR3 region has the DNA TGTGCCAGCAGCTCCCAGGGGATTGCGGGAAACACCATATATTTT. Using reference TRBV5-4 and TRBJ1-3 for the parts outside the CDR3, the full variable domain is ETGVTQSPTHLIKTRGQQVTLRCSSQSGHNTVSWYQQALGQGPQFIFQYYREEENGRGNFPPRFSGLQFPNYSSELNVNALELDDSALYLCASSSQGIAGNTIYFGEGSWLTVV.

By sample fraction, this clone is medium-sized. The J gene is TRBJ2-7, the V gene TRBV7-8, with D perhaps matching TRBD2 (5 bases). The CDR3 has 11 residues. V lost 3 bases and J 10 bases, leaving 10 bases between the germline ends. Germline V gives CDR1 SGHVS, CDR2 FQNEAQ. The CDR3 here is CASSFGSFQYF. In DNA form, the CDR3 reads TGTGCCAGCAGCTTTGGGAGCTTTCAGTACTTC.

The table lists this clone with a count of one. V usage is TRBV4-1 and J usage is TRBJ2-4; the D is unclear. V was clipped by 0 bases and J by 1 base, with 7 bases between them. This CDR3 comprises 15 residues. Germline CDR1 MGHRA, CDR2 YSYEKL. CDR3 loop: CASSQDPGAKNIQYF. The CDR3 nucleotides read TGCGCCAGCAGCCAAGATCCCGGGGCCAAAAACATTCAGTACTTC.

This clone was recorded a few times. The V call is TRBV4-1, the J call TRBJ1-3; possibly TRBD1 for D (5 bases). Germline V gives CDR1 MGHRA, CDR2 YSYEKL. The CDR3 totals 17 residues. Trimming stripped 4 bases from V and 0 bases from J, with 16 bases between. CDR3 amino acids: CASSPQVVTPSGNTIYF. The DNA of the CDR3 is TGCGCCAGCAGCCCACAGGTTGTTACCCCCTCTGGAAACACCATATATTTT.

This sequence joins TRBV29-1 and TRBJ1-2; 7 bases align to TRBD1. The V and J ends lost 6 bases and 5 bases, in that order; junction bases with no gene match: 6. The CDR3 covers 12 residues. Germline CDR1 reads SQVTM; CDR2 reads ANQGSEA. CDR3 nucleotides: TGCAGCGTCCTTACAGGGGATTATGGCTACACCTTC. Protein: CSVLTGDYGYTF.

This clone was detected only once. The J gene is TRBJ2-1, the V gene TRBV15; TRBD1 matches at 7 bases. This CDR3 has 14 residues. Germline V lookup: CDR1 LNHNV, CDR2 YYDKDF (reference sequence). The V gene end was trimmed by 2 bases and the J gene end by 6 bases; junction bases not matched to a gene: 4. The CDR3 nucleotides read TGTGCCACCAGCAGAAAACAGGGGCGCAATGAGCAGTTCTTC. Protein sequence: CATSRKQGRNEQFF.

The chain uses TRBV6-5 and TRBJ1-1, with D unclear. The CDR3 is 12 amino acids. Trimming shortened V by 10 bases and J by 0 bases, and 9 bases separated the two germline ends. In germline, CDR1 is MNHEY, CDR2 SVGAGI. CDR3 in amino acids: CATYHMNTEAFF. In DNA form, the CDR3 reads TGTGCCACGTATCACATGAACACTGAAGCTTTCTTT.

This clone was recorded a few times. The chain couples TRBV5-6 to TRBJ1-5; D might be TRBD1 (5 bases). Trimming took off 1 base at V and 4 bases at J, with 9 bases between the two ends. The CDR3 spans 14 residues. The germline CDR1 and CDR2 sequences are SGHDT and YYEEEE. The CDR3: CASSLFGGNQPQHF. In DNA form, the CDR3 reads TGTGCCAGCAGCTTGTTCGGGGGTAATCAGCCCCAGCATTTT.

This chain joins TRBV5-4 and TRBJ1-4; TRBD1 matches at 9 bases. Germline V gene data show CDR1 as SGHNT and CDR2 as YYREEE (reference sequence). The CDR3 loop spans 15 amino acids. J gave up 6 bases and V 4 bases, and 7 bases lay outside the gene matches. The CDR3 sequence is CASSVNRGLDEKLFF. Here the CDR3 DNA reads TGTGCCAGCAGCGTGAACAGGGGGCTGGATGAAAAACTGTTTTTT.

The CDR3 nucleotides are TGCGCCAGTTCGAGGATAGCAGTCCCTCACGAGCAGTACTTC. Translating it yields CASSRIAVPHEQYF. The rearrangement uses TRBV4-1 and TRBJ2-7; D remains unclear. Germline V gene sequence: CDR1 MGHRA, CDR2 YSYEKL. The CDR3 length is 14 residues. V dropped 9 bases and J dropped 5 bases, with 20 bases sitting between them.

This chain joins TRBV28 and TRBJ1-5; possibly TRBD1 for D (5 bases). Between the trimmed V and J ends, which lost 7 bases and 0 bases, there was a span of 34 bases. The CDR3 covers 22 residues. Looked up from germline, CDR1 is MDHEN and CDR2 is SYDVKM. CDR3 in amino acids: CASILGRRAGRRSGNSNQPQHF. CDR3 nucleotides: TGTGCCAGCATCCTGGGGCGCCGAGCCGGGCGTCGATCCGGTAATAGCAATCAGCCCCAGCATTTT. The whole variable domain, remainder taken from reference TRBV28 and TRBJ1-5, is DVKVTQSSRYLVKRTGEKVFLECVQDMDHENMFWYRQDPGLGLRLIYFSYDVKMKEKGDIPEGYSVSREKKERFSLILESASTNQTSMYLCASILGRRAGRRSGNSNQPQHFGDGTRLSIL.

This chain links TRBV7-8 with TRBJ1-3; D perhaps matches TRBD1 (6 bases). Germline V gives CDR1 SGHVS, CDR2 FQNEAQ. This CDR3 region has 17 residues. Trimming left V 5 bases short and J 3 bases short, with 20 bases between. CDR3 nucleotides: TGTGCCAGCAGCCGAATAGCTTACAGGGAGGGTGGAAACACCATATATTTT. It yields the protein CASSRIAYREGGNTIYF.